These 5 T cell receptor beta chains originate from one sample sequenced in a study of OX40 agonist ivuxolimab in advanced cancers. Measured with immunoSEQ multiplex PCR; TCRdb has only the in-frame clones, and not every one. The repertoire holds 39,000 or so clones, 80% to 95% seen once, with around 20% in the top ten. The sequencing used CD4+ or CD8+ T cells sorted from blood, collected in a trial of the OX40 agonist ivuxolimab. The origin of the receptors is an adult with an advanced solid tumor such as melanoma, head and neck, liver or kidney cancer.

The rearrangement joins TRBV11-2 to TRBJ2-7; D remains unclear. With 3 bases removed from V and 2 bases from J, the gap between germline ends came to 8 bases. CDR1 and CDR2 (germline): SGHAT, FQNNGV. This CDR3 comprises 13 residues. The CDR3, as DNA: TGTGCCAGCAGCTTTGGGCAGACCTACGAGCAGTACTTC. Translation: CASSFGQTYEQYF.

The chain has TRBV5-6 and TRBJ1-1; D is ambiguous. The germline V gene has CDR1 SGHDT and CDR2 YYEEEE. This CDR3 region has 13 residues. V was trimmed by 3 bases and J by 4 bases, leaving 10 bases between them. The CDR3 is CASSSYLGTEAFF. The DNA of the CDR3 is TGTGCCAGCAGCTCCTACCTGGGCACTGAAGCTTTCTTT. Drawing the rest from reference TRBV5-6 and TRBJ1-1, the complete variable domain is DAGVTQSPTHLIKTRGQQVTLRCSPKSGHDTVSWYQQALGQGPQFIFQYYEEEERQRGNFPDRFSGHQFPNYSSELNVNALLLGDSALYLCASSSYLGTEAFFGQGTRLTVV.

Here the CDR3 reads CASSFPLAGYNEQFF. The CDR3 DNA follows: TGTGCCAGCAGCTTCCCCCTAGCGGGATACAATGAGCAGTTCTTC. V and J are TRBV5-4 and TRBJ2-1, with 9 bases lining up with TRBD2. The CDR3 has 15 amino acids. CDR1 is SGHNT and CDR2 is YYREEE in the germline V gene (reference sequence). With V trimmed by 2 bases and J by 4 bases, 4 bases remained unmatched.

The CDR3 loop reads CASTNVTVLLDGYTF. The CDR3 nucleotides are TGTGCCAGTACCAACGTGACAGTCCTTTTGGATGGCTACACCTTC. The chain is built from TRBV19 and TRBJ1-2; D might be TRBD1 (5 bases). The germline V and J ends were trimmed by 7 bases and 6 bases, with 21 bases remaining between them. The germline gives CDR1 LNHDA, CDR2 SQIVND (reference sequence). CDR3 size: 15 residues. The full variable domain, completed using reference TRBV19 and TRBJ1-2, is DGGITQSPKYLFRKEGQNVTLSCEQNLNHDAMYWYRQDPGQGLRLIYYSQIVNDFQKGDIAEGYSVSREKKESFPLTVTSAQKNPTAFYLCASTNVTVLLDGYTFGSGTRLTVV.

This sequence joins TRBV7-9 and TRBJ1-2, with 8 bases lining up with TRBD1. The CDR3 loop spans 13 amino acids. Germline-derived CDR1 and CDR2 are SEHNR and FQNEAQ (reference sequence). V was pared by 5 bases and J by 8 bases, with 7 bases of the junction left unmatched. The CDR3 DNA follows: TGTGCCAGCAGCCCTACGACAGGGGAAGGCTACACCTTC. Translating it yields CASSPTTGEGYTF.